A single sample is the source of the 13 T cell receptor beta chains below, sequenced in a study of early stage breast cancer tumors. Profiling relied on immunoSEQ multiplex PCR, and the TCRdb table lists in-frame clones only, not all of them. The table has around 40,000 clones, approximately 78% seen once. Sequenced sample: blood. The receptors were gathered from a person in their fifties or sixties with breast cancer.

The CDR3 sequence: CASSLNSGTLHYEQYF. CDR3 sequence (DNA): TGTGCCAGCAGCCTCAATTCCGGGACACTCCACTACGAGCAGTACTTC. The J gene is TRBJ2-7, the V gene TRBV7-9; tentatively, D is TRBD1 (6 bases). With 5 bases removed from V and 3 bases from J, the gap between germline ends came to 20 bases. Germline V lookup: CDR1 SEHNR, CDR2 FQNEAQ (reference sequence). This CDR3 has 16 amino acids.

CDR3 protein: CASSPSGLAVDNEQFF. The CDR3 DNA reads TGTGCCAGCAGCCCTTCGGGACTAGCGGTTGACAATGAGCAGTTCTTC. The chain recombines TRBV25-1 with TRBJ2-1, with 11 positions matching TRBD2. The V gene's germline CDR1 is MGHDK and CDR2 SYGVNS. Trimming at V came to 6 bases and at J to 5 bases, leaving 9 bases not matched to a gene. The CDR3 totals 16 residues.

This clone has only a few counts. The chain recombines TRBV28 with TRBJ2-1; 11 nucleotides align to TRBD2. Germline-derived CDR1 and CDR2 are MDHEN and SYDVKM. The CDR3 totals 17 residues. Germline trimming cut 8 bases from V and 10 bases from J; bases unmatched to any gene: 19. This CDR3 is CASLRDSNRLAGNEQFF. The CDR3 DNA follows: TGTGCCAGCCTCCGGGATTCCAATAGACTAGCGGGAAACGAGCAGTTCTTC.

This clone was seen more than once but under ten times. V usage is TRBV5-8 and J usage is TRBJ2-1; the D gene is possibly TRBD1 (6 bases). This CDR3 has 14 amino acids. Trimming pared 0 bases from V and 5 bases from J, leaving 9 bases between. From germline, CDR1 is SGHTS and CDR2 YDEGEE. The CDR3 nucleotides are TGTGCCAGCAGCTTGGTACAGGGTAACAATGAGCAGTTCTTC. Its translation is CASSLVQGNNEQFF.

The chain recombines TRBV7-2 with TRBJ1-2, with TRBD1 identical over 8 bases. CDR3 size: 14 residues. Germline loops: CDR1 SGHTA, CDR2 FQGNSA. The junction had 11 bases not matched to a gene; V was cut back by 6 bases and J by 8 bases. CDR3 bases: TGTGCCAGCAGTTTTGGACAGGGAGGGTACGGCTACACCTTC. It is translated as CASSFGQGGYGYTF. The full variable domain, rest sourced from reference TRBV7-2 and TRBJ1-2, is GAGVSQSPSNKVTEKGKDVELRCDPISGHTALYWYRQSLGQGLEFLIYFQGNSAPDKSGLPSDRFSAERTGGSVSTLTIQRTQQEDSAVYLCASSFGQGGYGYTFGSGTRLTVV.

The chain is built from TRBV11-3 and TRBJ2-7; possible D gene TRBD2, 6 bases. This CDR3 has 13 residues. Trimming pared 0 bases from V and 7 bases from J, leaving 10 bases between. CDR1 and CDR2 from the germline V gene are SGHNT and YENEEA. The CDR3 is CASSLDGGWEQYV. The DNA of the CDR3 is TGTGCCAGCAGCTTAGACGGGGGTTGGGAGCAGTACGTC.

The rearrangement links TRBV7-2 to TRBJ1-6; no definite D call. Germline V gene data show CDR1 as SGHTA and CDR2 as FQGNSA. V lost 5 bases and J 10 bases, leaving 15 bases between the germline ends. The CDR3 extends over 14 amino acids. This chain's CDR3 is CASSPGRWRSPLHF. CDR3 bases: TGTGCCAGCAGCCCTGGGAGATGGAGGTCACCCCTCCACTTT.

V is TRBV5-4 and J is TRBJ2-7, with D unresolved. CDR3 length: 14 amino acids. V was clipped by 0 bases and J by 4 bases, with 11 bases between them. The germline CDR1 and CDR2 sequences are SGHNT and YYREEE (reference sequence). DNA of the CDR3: TGTGCCAGCAGCTTGGCTGGAGCCAAATACGAGCAGTACTTC. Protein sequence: CASSLAGAKYEQYF.

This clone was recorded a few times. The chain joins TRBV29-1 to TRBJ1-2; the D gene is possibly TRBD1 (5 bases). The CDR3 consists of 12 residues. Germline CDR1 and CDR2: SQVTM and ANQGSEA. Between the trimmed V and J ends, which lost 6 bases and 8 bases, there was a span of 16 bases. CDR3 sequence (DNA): TGCAGCGTCCCCATTGGGGGGGAAGGCTACACCTTC. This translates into CSVPIGGEGYTF.

The CDR3 protein is CASAPGLAGGNEQFF. CDR3 nucleotides: TGTGCCAGCGCCCCCGGACTAGCGGGCGGTAATGAGCAGTTCTTC. The chain joins TRBV7-3 to TRBJ2-1; 11 nucleotides match TRBD2. Germline CDR1 SGHTA, CDR2 FQGTGA. CDR3 length: 15 residues. V trimming: 8 bases; J trimming: 7 bases; junction bases outside the gene matches: 10.

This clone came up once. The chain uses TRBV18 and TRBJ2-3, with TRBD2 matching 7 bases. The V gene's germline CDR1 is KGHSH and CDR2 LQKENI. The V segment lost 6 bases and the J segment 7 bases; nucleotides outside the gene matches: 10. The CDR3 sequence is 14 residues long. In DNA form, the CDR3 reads TGTGCCAGCTCTCTAGCGGCCTCACCTTATACGCAGTATTTT. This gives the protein CASSLAASPYTQYF.

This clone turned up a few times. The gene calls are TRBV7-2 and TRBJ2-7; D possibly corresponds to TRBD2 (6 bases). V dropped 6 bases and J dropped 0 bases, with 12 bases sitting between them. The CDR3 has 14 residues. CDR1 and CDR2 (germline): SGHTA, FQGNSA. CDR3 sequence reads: CASRLTRDSYEQYF. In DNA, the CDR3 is TGTGCCAGCAGGCTCACGCGGGACTCCTACGAGCAGTACTTC.

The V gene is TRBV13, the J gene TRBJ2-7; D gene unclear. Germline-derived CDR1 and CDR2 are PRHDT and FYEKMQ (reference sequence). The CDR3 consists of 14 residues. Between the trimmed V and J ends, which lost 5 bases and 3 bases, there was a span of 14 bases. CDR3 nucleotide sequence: TGTGCCAGCAGCCAGACTCATTCGGTCTACGAGCAGTACTTC. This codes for CASSQTHSVYEQYF.